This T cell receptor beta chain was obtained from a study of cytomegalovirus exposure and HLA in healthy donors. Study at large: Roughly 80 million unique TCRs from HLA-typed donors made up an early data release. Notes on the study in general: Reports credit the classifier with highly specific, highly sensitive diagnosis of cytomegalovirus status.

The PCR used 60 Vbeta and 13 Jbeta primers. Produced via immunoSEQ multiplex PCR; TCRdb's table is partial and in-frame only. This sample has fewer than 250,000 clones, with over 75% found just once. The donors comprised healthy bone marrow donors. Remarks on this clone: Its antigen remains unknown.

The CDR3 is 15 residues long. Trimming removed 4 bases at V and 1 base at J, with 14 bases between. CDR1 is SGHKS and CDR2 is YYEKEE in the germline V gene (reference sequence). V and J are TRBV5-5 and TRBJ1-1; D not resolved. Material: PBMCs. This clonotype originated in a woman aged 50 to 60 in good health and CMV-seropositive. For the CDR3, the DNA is TGTGCCAGCAGCCTAGCCCACATGACGAACACTGAAGCTTTCTTT. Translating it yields CASSLAHMTNTEAFF.